This T cell receptor beta chain was identified in a study of early T cells in non-severe SARS-CoV-2 infection. Study-level information: Bulk RNA taken from unsorted whole blood was sequenced, leaving chains unpaired. Findings of the study overall: CD4 and private specificities were missed by VDJdb matching, which favored anti-spike CD8 responses.

The TCR library protocol attached unique molecular identifiers to the individual cDNA molecules. TCRdb re-called the 5' RACE reads with MiXCR, one entry per CDR3 protein. This table has 25,000 to 35,000 distinct CDR3 sequences, less than 6.5% appearing once. From germline, CDR1 is SQVTM and CDR2 ANQGSEA. This CDR3 has 15 residues. Trimming took off 0 bases at V and 4 bases at J, with 15 bases between the two ends. Comment on this clonotype: What it binds is not known.

The sequence was collected from an adult who was a healthcare worker with PCR-confirmed SARS-CoV-2 infection or an uninfected control (not recorded which). What was sequenced was whole blood. This rearrangement joins TRBV29-1 to TRBJ1-2; D unclear. The CDR3 DNA reads as TGCAGCGTTGAAGACTCGACGGTTGGACCCTATGGCTACACCTTC. This gives the protein CSVEDSTVGPYGYTF.